The sequence of this T cell receptor delta chain was determined in a study of delta chains in infants with herpesvirus infections (dated 2023 in TCRdb). Notes on the research overall: From birth, the study prospectively followed a Ugandan infant birth cohort to characterize gammadelta T cell responses to primary cytomegalovirus (CMV) infection. The previously published Belgian fetal and cord blood gammadelta TCR data were not generated in this cohort and were added only for comparison. By approximate age, the infant blood samples fell into groups of 1.5, 4, 8 and 12 months. In infants who were infected with CMV after birth, the study searched for a public fetal Vdelta1/Vgamma8 gammadelta TCR clonotype. gammadelta TCRs were sequenced from PBMC obtained from some 20 CMV-infected infants (one congenitally infected) and roughly eight CMV-uninfected infants for whom sufficient sample was available. The full study reports these points: Public-clonotype frequency among Vdelta1 cells appeared to correlate inversely with age at infection and decayed rapidly, seemingly not persisting beyond two to three months. The public clonotype was found only at the first time point after infection and was absent in uninfected infants and in those infected after 120 days. The public clonotype might still be present below the detection limit in CMV-uninfected infants. The authors noted a small sample size and no race- or environment-matched controls, since nearly all Ugandans acquire CMV before adulthood. The public Vdelta1 clonotype was detected in about 20% of the 18 CMV-infected infants, namely three infected postnatally before 120 days of age and the congenitally infected infant.

Infants were enrolled after their mothers, pregnant women receiving prenatal care in Kampala, Uganda, were recruited, and documentation of maternal HIV status was required. Weekly visits were made to families, and infant clinical information, oral swabs and peripheral blood were collected beginning at 6 weeks of age and every 4 months thereafter. Blood was drawn into heparin tubes, and PBMC were separated by Ficoll-Paque density gradient centrifugation and then cryopreserved. The CDR3 covers 27 residues, taking in both the cysteine and the phenylalanine. This entry keeps only the CDR3 DNA: 81 bases, framed from base 1. Via the germline V gene (reference sequence), CDR1 is TVYSNPD and CDR2 GDNSRS. Trimming leaves V shorter by 4 bases and J shorter by 1 base, with the junction holding 44 bases beyond the gene matches. This clone was observed a few times. Its antigen remains unidentified. The translation of this DNA and the TCRdb protein of a much larger clone differ at residue 11, probably owing to a read error; the protein shown here is translated from the DNA.

Library generation was performed with RT-PCR. To generate TCR cDNA, RNA from PBMC was reverse transcribed using SuperScript II together with primers specific for the gamma chain and the delta chain. cDNA was purified with AMPure XP beads, amplified, and indexed with Illumina adapters using the Nextera XT Index Kit. gammadelta TCR libraries were sequenced on an Illumina MiSeq with a V2 300-cycle kit. The source study handled its data this way. Using MiXCR v2.1.12, CDR3 sequences were assembled, and reads were mapped onto D, J and V genes obtained from GenBank. Repertoire analyses of the CDR3 clonotypes were performed with VDJtools v1.2.1. For TCRdb, the public reads were processed anew by CATT, and duplicate DNA sequences were folded into one row. In this record, the V and J calls reflect TCRdb's handling and not the investigators' own analysis. Within this sample are over a hundred delta-chain clones, with about a tenth of them counted one time only. Around 90% of the sample is in the top ten clones.

In this chain, TRDV3 is recombined with TRDJ1; the junction holds 11 bases that match TRDD3. The sequences come from peripheral blood, collected at time point 2 of longitudinal follow-up. This sequence was found in a human donor who was a Ugandan infant, either HIV-exposed or HIV-unexposed (not recorded which). The DNA reads TGTGCCTCCACCGGTCCCTTCTGGGGGATACACATAGATCATAGAGCCCCCGACCCAGACTCCACCGATAAACTCATCTTT. Its protein reads: CASTGPFWGIHIDHRAPDPDSTDKLIF.